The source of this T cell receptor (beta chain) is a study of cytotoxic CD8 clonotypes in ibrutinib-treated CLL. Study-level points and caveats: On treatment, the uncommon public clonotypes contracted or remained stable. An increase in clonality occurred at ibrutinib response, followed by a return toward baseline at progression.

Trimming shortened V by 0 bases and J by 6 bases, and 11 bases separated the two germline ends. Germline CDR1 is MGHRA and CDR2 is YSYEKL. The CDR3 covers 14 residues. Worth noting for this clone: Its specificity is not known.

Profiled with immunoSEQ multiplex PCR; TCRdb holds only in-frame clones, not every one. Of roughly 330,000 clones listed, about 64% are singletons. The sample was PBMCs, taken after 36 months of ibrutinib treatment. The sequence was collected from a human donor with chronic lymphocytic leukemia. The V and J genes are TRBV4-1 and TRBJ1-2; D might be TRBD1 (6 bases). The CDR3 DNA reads TGCGCCAGCAGCCAAGACAGGGGACCCAATGGCTACACCTTC. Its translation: CASSQDRGPNGYTF.